This passage covers 31 T cell receptor beta chains from one sample sequenced in a study of immune evolution from preneoplasia to lung adenocarcinoma. Some clones are missing from TCRdb's copy, which holds only in-frame ones; the method was immunoSEQ multiplex PCR. Of fewer than 4,000 clones detected, around 78% appear once; the ten largest clones hold over 10%. Source material: FFPE minimally invasive lung adenocarcinoma tissue. The receptors derive from a person between 70 and 80 years old with lung adenocarcinoma.

This clone occurred once. This chain links TRBV4-1 with TRBJ2-7; tentatively, D is TRBD2 (6 bases). Trimming took 2 bases from V and 2 from J, leaving 13 bases between them. Germline V lookup: CDR1 MGHRA, CDR2 YSYEKL. This CDR3 is built from 15 residues. This CDR3 reads CASSQPGTLTYEQYF. The CDR3 region has the DNA TGCGCCAGCAGCCAACCCGGGACTCTGACCTACGAGCAGTACTTC.

V and J are TRBV18 and TRBJ2-3; the match to TRBD2 covers 7 bases. Germline CDR1 is KGHSH and CDR2 is LQKENI. Losses at the gene ends were 1 base for V and 2 bases for J; bases not matched to a gene: 6. This CDR3 is built from 16 residues. The CDR3 loop is CASSPRLAGTTDTQYF. The CDR3 coding sequence is TGTGCCAGCTCACCACGACTAGCTGGCACCACAGATACGCAGTATTTT.

This chain uses TRBV7-3 with TRBJ2-1; D may be TRBD1 (6 bases). Per the germline V gene, CDR1 is SGHTA and CDR2 is FQGTGA. The CDR3 sequence is 15 residues long. With 4 bases removed from V and 7 bases from J, the gap between germline ends came to 17 bases. The CDR3 reads CASSWGHSAQNEQFF. CDR3 sequence (DNA): TGTGCCAGCAGCTGGGGACACTCGGCCCAAAATGAGCAGTTCTTC.

Comment on this clone: One junction end does not reproduce the germline sequence, and a read error may be involved. The V and J genes are TRBV19 and TRBJ2-2; a weak D match, TRBD2 (5 bases). The length of the CDR3 is 12 residues. Germline CDR1 is LNHDA and CDR2 is SQIVND (reference sequence). Here the CDR3 DNA reads TGTGCCAGTAGTATACAACACCGGGGAGCTGTTTTT. Residues: CASSIQHRGAVF.

This chain joins TRBV11-2 and TRBJ1-3, with D hard to call. The CDR3 consists of 12 residues. The V end was cut by 3 bases, the J end by 4 bases, with 4 bases between. Germline loops: CDR1 SGHAT, CDR2 FQNNGV. For the CDR3, the DNA is TGTGCCAGCAGCTTCACGGGAAACACCATATATTTT. This gives the protein CASSFTGNTIYF.

This chain joins TRBV20-1 and TRBJ2-3; no clear D gene. Trimming stripped 6 bases from V and 7 bases from J, with 8 bases between. Germline-derived CDR1 and CDR2 are DFQATT and SNEGSKA (reference sequence). This CDR3 region has 10 residues. The CDR3 DNA reads TGCAGTGCCCACTCTTATACGCAGTATTTT. Translated: CSAHSYTQYF.

About this clone itself: An end of the junction differs from the germline gene, which may be a read error. This chain joins TRBV6-6 and TRBJ2-1; the D gene is possibly TRBD2 (5 bases). The germline gives CDR1 MNHNY, CDR2 SVGAGI (reference sequence). CDR3 size: 12 residues. CDR3 region: CASSYGGSLAVF. DNA of the CDR3: TGTGCCAGCAGTTACGGAGGCTCTCTCGCGGTCTTC.

This CDR3 reads CASSLGRGTEQYF. The CDR3 nucleotides read TGTGCCAGCAGTTTAGGCAGAGGGACCGAGCAGTACTTC. This sequence joins TRBV28 and TRBJ2-7; D is possibly TRBD1 or TRBD2 (5 bases each). Germline-derived CDR1 and CDR2 are MDHEN and SYDVKM. This CDR3 spans 13 amino acids. Trimming stripped 2 bases from V and 6 bases from J, with 11 bases between.

The rearrangement links TRBV28 to TRBJ1-5; possibly TRBD1 for D (6 bases). CDR1 and CDR2 (germline): MDHEN, SYDVKM. CDR3 length equals 15 residues. V lost 6 bases to trimming and J lost 1 base, with 13 bases between them. CDR3 residues: CASRETGPSNQPQHF. The CDR3 region has the DNA TGTGCCAGCAGGGAGACAGGACCAAGCAATCAGCCCCAGCATTTT.

The gene calls are TRBV9 and TRBJ1-1; D gene unclear. V was pared by 2 bases and J by 5 bases, with 25 bases between. This CDR3 has 18 residues. Germline V lookup: CDR1 SGDLS, CDR2 YYNGEE. The chain's CDR3 is CASSVLYQVEGGRTEAFF. The CDR3 DNA follows: TGTGCCAGCAGCGTTTTATACCAAGTAGAAGGAGGGAGAACTGAAGCTTTCTTT.

The chain links TRBV6-1 to TRBJ1-4; D might be TRBD1 (6 bases). This CDR3 spans 14 amino acids. Germline V CDR1 and CDR2: MNHNS, SASEGT. Trimming left V 5 bases short and J 0 bases short, with 7 bases between. CDR3 sequence (DNA): TGTGCCAGCAGTCGACAGGCAACTAATGAAAAACTGTTTTTT. Translation: CASSRQATNEKLFF.

The J gene is TRBJ2-5, the V gene TRBV7-3; 8 nucleotides match TRBD1. Germline CDR1 SGHTA, CDR2 FQGTGA. This CDR3 has 16 residues. Trimming at V came to 2 bases and at J to 1 base, leaving 6 bases not matched to a gene. This chain's CDR3 is CASSLAHGQGQETQYF. The CDR3 coding sequence is TGTGCCAGCAGCTTAGCCCATGGACAGGGCCAAGAGACCCAGTACTTC.

This chain connects TRBV18 to TRBJ1-1, with D tentatively TRBD1 (5 bases). Germline values: CDR1 KGHSH, CDR2 LQKENI. The CDR3 runs 13 residues. V gave up 5 bases and J gave up 1 base, with 8 bases separating them. CDR3 amino acids: CASSMQGNTEAFF. The CDR3 DNA reads TGTGCCAGCTCAATGCAGGGGAACACTGAAGCTTTCTTT. The full variable domain, completed using reference TRBV18 and TRBJ1-1, is NAGVMQNPRHLVRRRGQEARLRCSPMKGHSHVYWYRQLPEEGLKFMVYLQKENIIDESGMPKERFSAEFPKEGPSILRIQQVVRGDSAAYFCASSMQGNTEAFFGQGTRLTVV.

The chain uses TRBV18 and TRBJ1-1; D gene unclear. Trimming took off 5 bases at V and 8 bases at J, with 12 bases between the two ends. The CDR3 length is 12 residues. Germline-derived CDR1 and CDR2 are KGHSH and LQKENI. The chain's CDR3 is CASSSPNREAFF. In DNA form, the CDR3 reads TGTGCCAGCTCATCCCCCAATCGGGAAGCTTTCTTT.

In this sample, this clone turned up once. The chain joins TRBV11-3 to TRBJ2-7, with TRBD1 as a possible D gene (5 bases). Germline V CDR1 and CDR2: SGHNT, YENEEA. This CDR3 region has 16 residues. Trimming took off 1 base at V and 2 bases at J, with 15 bases between the two ends. In DNA, the CDR3 is TGTGCCAGCAGCTTAGCGGACATGGGGTACACCTACGAGCAGTACTTC. It yields the protein CASSLADMGYTYEQYF.

This clone was seen just once. The chain has TRBV27 and TRBJ1-5, with D unclear. Looked up from germline, CDR1 is MNHEY and CDR2 is SMNVEV (reference sequence). This CDR3 comprises 14 residues. Trimming pared 6 bases from V and 0 bases from J, leaving 9 bases between. The CDR3 spells CASSPAYSNQPQHF. In nucleotides, the CDR3 is TGTGCCAGCAGCCCGGCGTATAGCAATCAGCCCCAGCATTTT.

As to this clone: Compared with germline, one end of the junction differs, possibly owing to a read error. This rearrangement joins TRBV7-7 to TRBJ2-5; the D gene could be TRBD1 or TRBD2 (5 bases each). Germline lookup yields CDR1 SSHAT and CDR2 FNYEAQ (reference sequence). CDR3 length: 14 amino acids. The CDR3 is CASSPLEGRETQYF. Here the CDR3 DNA reads TGTGCTAGCAGCCCCCTCGAGGGGAGAGAGACCCAGTACTTC.

The chain employs TRBV29-1 and TRBJ1-1; the D gene is possibly TRBD1 (6 bases). Germline V gene data show CDR1 as SQVTM and CDR2 as ANQGSEA. The CDR3 is made up of 12 amino acids. Trimming shortened V by 5 bases and J by 4 bases, and 11 bases separated the two germline ends. This CDR3 reads CSVIIRGTEAFF. For the CDR3, the DNA is TGCAGCGTTATAATCAGGGGCACTGAAGCTTTCTTT.

The sample holds a few counts of this clone. The chain recombines TRBV7-2 with TRBJ1-2; TRBD1 is a possible D gene (5 bases). Germline loops: CDR1 SGHTA, CDR2 FQGNSA. CDR3 length equals 14 residues. The ends were cut back, 1 base at V and 1 base at J, with 7 bases in the middle. The CDR3 coding sequence is TGTGCCAGCAGCTTAGACAGGTTTAACTATGGCTACACCTTC. Protein sequence: CASSLDRFNYGYTF.

V usage is TRBV10-1 and J usage is TRBJ2-2; D possibly corresponds to TRBD1 (5 bases). Germline V lookup: CDR1 WNHNN, CDR2 SYGVQD (reference sequence). Trimming took 3 bases from V and 6 from J, leaving 20 bases between them. The CDR3 covers 17 residues. CDR3 loop: CASSDLLLTQGSGELFF. For the CDR3, the DNA is TGCGCCAGCAGTGACCTTCTGTTGACCCAGGGATCCGGGGAGCTGTTTTTT.

This chain joins TRBV4-1 and TRBJ2-3, with D uncertain. With 0 bases removed from V and 1 base from J, the gap between germline ends came to 11 bases. This CDR3 has 16 residues. CDR1 and CDR2 (germline): MGHRA, YSYEKL. CDR3: CASSQDESPRTDTQYF. The CDR3 coding sequence is TGCGCCAGCAGCCAAGATGAAAGCCCCCGCACAGATACGCAGTATTTT.

As for this clone: The same CDR3 also results from other DNA sequences found in this sample. This chain connects TRBV6-6 to TRBJ1-3, with a possible D match to TRBD1 (5 bases). Germline CDR1 and CDR2: MNHNY and SVGAGI (reference sequence). The V end was cut by 0 bases, the J end by 2 bases, with 11 bases between. The CDR3 is made up of 16 amino acids. The CDR3 region has the DNA TGTGCCAGCAGTTACTCGACTGTAGGGGCTGGAAACACCATATATTTT. It specifies CASSYSTVGAGNTIYF.

The chain recombines TRBV28 with TRBJ1-3; no firm D call. Looked up from germline, CDR1 is MDHEN and CDR2 is SYDVKM. The length of the CDR3 is 14 residues. The ends were cut back, 5 bases at V and 0 bases at J, with 8 bases in the middle. The CDR3, as DNA: TGTGCCAGCAGTCGACCGATCTCTGGAAACACCATATATTTT. Protein product: CASSRPISGNTIYF.

This rearrangement joins TRBV2 to TRBJ1-4; D is unresolved. The CDR3 runs 12 residues. V shed 4 bases and J shed 3 bases, with 3 bases lying between them. Germline V gene data show CDR1 as SNHLY and CDR2 as FYNNEI. The CDR3 here is CASSVPNEKLFF. CDR3 in DNA: TGTGCCAGCAGTGTCCCTAATGAAAAACTGTTTTTT.

This clone appeared a few times. The chain is built from TRBV29-1 and TRBJ1-1, with unresolved D. Germline V lookup: CDR1 SQVTM, CDR2 ANQGSEA. V dropped 7 bases and J dropped 4 bases, with 16 bases sitting between them. The CDR3 consists of 13 residues. The CDR3 DNA reads TGCAGCGGCAACCCTAACGGAGGCACTGAAGCTTTCTTT. This translates into CSGNPNGGTEAFF. Supplemented by reference TRBV29-1 and TRBJ1-1, the full variable domain reads SAVISQKPSRDICQRGTSLTIQCQVDSQVTMMFWYRQQPGQSLTLIATANQGSEATYESGFVIDKFPISRPNLTFSTLTVSNMSPEDSSIYLCSGNPNGGTEAFFGQGTRLTVV.

The chain carries TRBV9 and TRBJ2-7, with D possibly TRBD1 on 6 matching bases. The CDR3 runs 13 residues. V was clipped by 4 bases and J by 4 bases, with 12 bases between them. Per the germline V gene, CDR1 is SGDLS and CDR2 is YYNGEE. The CDR3 DNA reads as TGTGCCAGCAGCCGTCAACAGGGATACGAGCAGTACTTC. Its protein product is CASSRQQGYEQYF. The full variable domain, with the rest looked up from reference TRBV9 and TRBJ2-7, is DSGVTQTPKHLITATGQRVTLRCSPRSGDLSVYWYQQSLDQGLQFLIQYYNGEERAKGNILERFSAQQFPDLHSELNLSSLELGDSALYFCASSRQQGYEQYFGPGTRLTVT.

The gene calls are TRBV6-1 and TRBJ2-7; a possible D gene is TRBD1 (6 bases). Deletions cut 3 bases from V and 2 bases from J, with 14 bases between. This CDR3 has 15 amino acids. Germline V lookup: CDR1 MNHNS, CDR2 SASEGT. CDR3 nucleotide sequence: TGTGCCAGCAGTGAGGACAGTGTGACCCCCTACGAGCAGTACTTC. Residues: CASSEDSVTPYEQYF.

J is TRBJ2-1 and V is TRBV10-1, with 9 bases aligning to TRBD2. This CDR3 has 17 amino acids. The germline V gene has CDR1 WNHNN and CDR2 SYGVQD (reference sequence). V gave up 3 bases and J gave up 3 bases; unmatched junction bases: 9. The DNA of the CDR3 is TGCGCCAGCAGTGAACAAGTGGGGACTAGCAGCTACAATGAGCAGTTCTTC. This gives the protein CASSEQVGTSSYNEQFF.

The rearrangement joins TRBV27 to TRBJ1-2, with 9 nucleotides matching TRBD1. CDR3 length equals 14 residues. Germline CDR1 reads MNHEY; CDR2 reads SMNVEV (reference sequence). Trimming cost V 6 bases and J 7 bases; bases outside gene matches: 9. Written as DNA, the CDR3 is TGTGCCAGCAGCCGGACAGGGGTGAGAAGTGGCTACACCTTC. Encoded protein: CASSRTGVRSGYTF.

This chain links TRBV4-1 with TRBJ2-7; D is uncertain. Germline CDR1 reads MGHRA; CDR2 reads YSYEKL. V lost 1 base and J 3 bases, leaving 10 bases between the germline ends. This CDR3 has 14 residues. CDR3 region: CASSQVVSNYEQYF. CDR3 DNA sequence: TGCGCCAGCAGCCAAGTCGTCTCCAACTACGAGCAGTACTTC.

This sequence joins TRBV6-1 and TRBJ2-6; TRBD1 matches 8 bases. Germline V gene lookup returns CDR1 MNHNS and CDR2 SASEGT. The CDR3 spans 18 residues. With V trimmed by 2 bases and J by 2 bases, 8 bases remained unmatched. The CDR3 DNA is TGTGCCAGCAGTGAATTTGACAGGGGATCGGCTGGGGCCAACGTCCTGACTTTC. Amino acid sequence: CASSEFDRGSAGANVLTF.